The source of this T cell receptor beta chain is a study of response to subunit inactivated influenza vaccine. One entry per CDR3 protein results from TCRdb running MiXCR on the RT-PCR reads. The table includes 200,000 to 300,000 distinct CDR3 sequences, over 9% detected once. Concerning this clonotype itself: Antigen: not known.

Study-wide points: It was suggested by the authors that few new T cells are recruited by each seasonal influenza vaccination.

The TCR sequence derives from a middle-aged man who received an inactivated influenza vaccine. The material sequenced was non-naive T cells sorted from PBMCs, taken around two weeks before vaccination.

The CDR3 loop reads CATSDRLAGETQYF. As DNA, the CDR3 is TGTGCCACCAGTGATAGACTAGCTGGAGAGACCCAGTACTTC. This rearrangement joins TRBV24-1 to TRBJ2-5; 7 nucleotides align to TRBD2. Germline assignment: CDR1 KGHDR and CDR2 SFDVKD. The CDR3 has 14 amino acids. With V trimmed by 3 bases and J by 4 bases, 4 bases remained unmatched.